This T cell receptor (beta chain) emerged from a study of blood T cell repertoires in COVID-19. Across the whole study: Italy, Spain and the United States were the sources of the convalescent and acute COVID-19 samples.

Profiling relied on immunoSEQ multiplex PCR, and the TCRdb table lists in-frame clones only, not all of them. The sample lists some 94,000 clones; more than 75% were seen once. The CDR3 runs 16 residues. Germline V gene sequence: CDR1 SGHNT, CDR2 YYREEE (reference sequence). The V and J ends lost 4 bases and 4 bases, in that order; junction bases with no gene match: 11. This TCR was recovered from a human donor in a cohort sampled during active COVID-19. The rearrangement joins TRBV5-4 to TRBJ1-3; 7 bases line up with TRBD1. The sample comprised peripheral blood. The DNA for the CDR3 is TGTGCCAGCAGCGGGGGACAGCCTGGAGGGGGAAACACCATATATTTT. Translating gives CASSGGQPGGGNTIYF. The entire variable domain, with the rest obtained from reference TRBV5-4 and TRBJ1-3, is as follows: ETGVTQSPTHLIKTRGQQVTLRCSSQSGHNTVSWYQQALGQGPQFIFQYYREEENGRGNFPPRFSGLQFPNYSSELNVNALELDDSALYLCASSGGQPGGGNTIYFGEGSWLTVV.